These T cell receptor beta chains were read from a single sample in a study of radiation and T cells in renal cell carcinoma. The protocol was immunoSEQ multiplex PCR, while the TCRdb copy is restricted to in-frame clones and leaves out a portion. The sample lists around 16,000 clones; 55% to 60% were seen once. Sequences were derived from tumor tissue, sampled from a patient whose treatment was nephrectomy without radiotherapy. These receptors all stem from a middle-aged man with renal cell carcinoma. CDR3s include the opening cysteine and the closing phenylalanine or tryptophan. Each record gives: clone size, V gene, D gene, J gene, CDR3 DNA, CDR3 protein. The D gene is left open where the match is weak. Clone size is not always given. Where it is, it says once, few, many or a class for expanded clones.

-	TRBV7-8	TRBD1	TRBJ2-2	TGTGCCAGCAGCTTAGGAAGGGGGCAGTTTACCGGGGAGCTGTTTTTT	CASSLGRGQFTGELFF
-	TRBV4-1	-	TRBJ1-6	TGCGCCAGCAGCCAAGTTGTTAGCTCCTATAATTCACCCCTCCACTTT	CASSQVVSSYNSPLHF
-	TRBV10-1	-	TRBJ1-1	TGCGCCAGCAGTGATATTGGGCAGGGGCCTGTGAACACTGAAGCTTTCTTT	CASSDIGQGPVNTEAFF
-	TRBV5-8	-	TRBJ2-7	TGTGCCAGCAGCTTGGCGGCCTTTCTAGACGAGCAGTACTTC	CASSLAAFLDEQYF
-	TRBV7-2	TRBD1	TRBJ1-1	TGTGCCAGCACCTGGACAGGGGCTTATCGCGTTATGAACACTGAAGCTTTCTTT	CASTWTGAYRVMNTEAFF
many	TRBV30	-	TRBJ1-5	TGTGCCTGGAGGGACTTTATTGGCACCGGTCAGCCCCAGCATTTT	CAWRDFIGTGQPQHF
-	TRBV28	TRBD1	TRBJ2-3	TGTGCCAGCAGTCGAGCGCGACAGGGGGATACGCAGTATTTT	CASSRARQGDTQYF
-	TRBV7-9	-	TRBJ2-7	TGTGCCAGCAGCTTTGGACTATTAAGCGAGCAGTACTTC	CASSFGLLSEQYF
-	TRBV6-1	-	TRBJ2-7	TGTGCCAGCGGTGACAGATCCTACGAGCAGTACTTC	CASGDRSYEQYF
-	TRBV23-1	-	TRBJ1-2	TGCGCCAGCAGCCAAGATCCCACCGGGGAGAGCTATGGCTACACCTTC	CASSQDPTGESYGYTF
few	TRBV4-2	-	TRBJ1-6	TGTGCCAGCAGCCAAGTTGGGGGTTCCTATAATTCACCCCTCCACTTT	CASSQVGGSYNSPLHF
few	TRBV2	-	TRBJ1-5	TGTGCCAGCAGCCTAGCCATGAATAGCAATCAGCCCCAGCATTTT	CASSLAMNSNQPQHF
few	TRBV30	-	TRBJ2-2	TGTGCCTGGAGTGGTTTCGCGGGCGGGGAGCTGTTTTTT	CAWSGFAGGELFF
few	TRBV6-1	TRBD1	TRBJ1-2	TGTGCCAGCAGTGCCGGGACAGGGGGCCACTATGGCTACACCTTC	CASSAGTGGHYGYTF
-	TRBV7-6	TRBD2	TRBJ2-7	TGTGCCAGCAGTTTAGGTGGAAGCGGGACCCCCTACGAGCAGTACTTC	CASSLGGSGTPYEQYF
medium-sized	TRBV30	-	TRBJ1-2	TGTGCCTGTGACCAGACGGTAAACTATGGCTACACCTTC	CACDQTVNYGYTF
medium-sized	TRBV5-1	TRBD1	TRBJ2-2	TGCGCCAGCAGCTTAGACCCTGTGAAGGGGGCAATCGGGGAGCTGTTTTTT	CASSLDPVKGAIGELFF
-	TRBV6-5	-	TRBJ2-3	TGTGCCAGCACCGGACACCTTGGATACACAGATACGCAGTATTTT	CASTGHLGYTDTQYF
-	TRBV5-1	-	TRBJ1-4	TGCGCCAGCAGCTTGGGTAGGGGTTATAATGAAAAACTGTTTTTT	CASSLGRGYNEKLFF
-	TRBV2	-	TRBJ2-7	TGTGCCAGCATCCTGGACCGGACCCCTGGCGAGCAGTACTTC	CASILDRTPGEQYF
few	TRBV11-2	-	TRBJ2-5	TGTGCCAGCAGCCCCGTAGCGGGACAGAAGACCCAGTACTTC	CASSPVAGQKTQYF
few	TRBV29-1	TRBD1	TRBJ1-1	TGCAGCGTTGAAACGGTGGGTAGCCGACAGGGGACGAACACTGAAGCTTTCTTT	CSVETVGSRQGTNTEAFF